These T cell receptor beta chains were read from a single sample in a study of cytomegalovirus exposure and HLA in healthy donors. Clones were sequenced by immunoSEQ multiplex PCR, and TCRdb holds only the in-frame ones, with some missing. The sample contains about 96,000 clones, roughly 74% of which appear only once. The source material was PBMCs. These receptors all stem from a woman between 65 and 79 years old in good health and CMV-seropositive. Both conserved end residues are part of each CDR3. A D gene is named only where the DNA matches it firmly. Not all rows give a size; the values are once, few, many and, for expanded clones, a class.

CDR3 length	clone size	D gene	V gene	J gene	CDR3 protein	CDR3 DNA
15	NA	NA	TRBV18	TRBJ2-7	CASSPISGSGYEQYF	TGTGCCAGCTCACCGATTTCCGGGAGCGGCTACGAGCAGTACTTC
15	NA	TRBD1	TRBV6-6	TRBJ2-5	CASSYGQGGSVTQYF	TGTGCCAGCAGTTACGGACAGGGAGGATCGGTGACCCAGTACTTC
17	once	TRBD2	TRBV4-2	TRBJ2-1	CASSQDIAGVTGHEQFF	TGTGCCAGCAGCCAAGATATAGCGGGAGTGACTGGGCATGAGCAGTTCTTC
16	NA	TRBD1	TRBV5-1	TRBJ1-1	CASSLAPGTGGTEAFF	TGCGCCAGCAGCTTGGCCCCCGGGACAGGGGGAACTGAAGCTTTCTTT
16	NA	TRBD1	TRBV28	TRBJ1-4	CASSVPGQGTNEKLFF	TGTGCCAGCAGTGTCCCGGGACAGGGGACTAATGAAAAACTGTTTTTT
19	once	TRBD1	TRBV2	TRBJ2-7	CASSDVVPRSGTGADEQYF	TGTGCCAGCAGTGATGTAGTTCCGCGTTCCGGGACAGGGGCCGACGAGCAGTACTTC
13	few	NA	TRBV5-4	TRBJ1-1	CASSPTRNTEAFF	TGTGCCAGCAGCCCCACAAGGAACACTGAAGCTTTCTTT
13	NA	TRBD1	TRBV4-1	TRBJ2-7	CASRRTGAYEQYF	TGCGCCAGCAGACGGACAGGGGCCTACGAGCAGTACTTC
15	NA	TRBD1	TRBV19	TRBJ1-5	CASTRGQGGTQPQHF	TGTGCCAGTACCCGCGGACAGGGGGGTACTCAGCCCCAGCATTTT
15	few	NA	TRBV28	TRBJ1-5	CASTQAAGGNQPQHF	TGTGCCAGCACCCAGGCCGCGGGAGGCAATCAGCCCCAGCATTTT
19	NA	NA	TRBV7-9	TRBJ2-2	CASSLARLNQGIITGELFF	TGTGCCAGCAGCTTAGCCCGCCTTAATCAGGGAATAATCACCGGGGAGCTGTTTTTT
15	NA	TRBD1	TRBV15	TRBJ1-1	CATSTGQGFNTEAFF	TGTGCCACCAGCACCGGACAGGGGTTCAACACTGAAGCTTTCTTT
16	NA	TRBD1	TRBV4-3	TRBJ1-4	CASSQDRGWTNEKLFF	TGCGCCAGCAGCCAGGACAGGGGGTGGACTAATGAAAAACTGTTTTTT
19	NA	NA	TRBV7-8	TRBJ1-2	CASRPSPYRSVSRGHGYTF	TGTGCCAGCAGACCATCCCCCTATAGGAGCGTATCGCGCGGCCATGGCTACACCTTC
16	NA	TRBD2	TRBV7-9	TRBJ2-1	CASSALAGGGYNEQFF	TGTGCCAGCAGCGCCCTTGCGGGGGGCGGCTACAATGAGCAGTTCTTC
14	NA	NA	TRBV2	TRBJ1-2	CASSESGGGYGYTF	TGTGCCAGCAGTGAATCCGGGGGAGGTTATGGCTACACCTTC
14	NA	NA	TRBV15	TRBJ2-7	CATSRAGTHYEQYF	TGTGCCACCAGCAGGGCCGGGACACACTACGAGCAGTACTTC
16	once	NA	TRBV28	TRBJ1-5	CASSLGGTVNKRPQHF	TGTGCCAGCAGTTTAGGCGGGACGGTCAACAAGAGGCCCCAGCATTTT
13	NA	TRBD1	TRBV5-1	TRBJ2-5	CASAQGAKETQYF	TGCGCCAGCGCTCAGGGGGCGAAAGAGACCCAGTACTTC
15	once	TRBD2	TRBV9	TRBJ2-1	CASSVGLAGVNEQFF	TGTGCCAGCAGCGTAGGCCTAGCGGGAGTAAATGAGCAGTTCTTC
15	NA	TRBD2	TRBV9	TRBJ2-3	CASSPRGGNADTQYF	TGTGCCAGCAGCCCCCGGGGGGGCAATGCAGATACGCAGTATTTT
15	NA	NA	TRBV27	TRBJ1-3	CASSARGVFGNTIYF	TGTGCCAGCAGCGCTCGGGGGGTTTTTGGAAACACCATATATTTT
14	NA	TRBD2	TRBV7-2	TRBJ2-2	CASSVAGGPGELFF	TGTGCCAGCAGCGTAGCGGGGGGGCCCGGGGAGCTGTTTTTT
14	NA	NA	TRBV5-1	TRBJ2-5	CASSRGGGEGPQYF	TGCGCCAGCAGCCGCGGGGGCGGAGAAGGGCCCCAGTACTTC
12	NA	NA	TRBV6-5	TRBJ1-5	CASSYPRGPQHF	TGTGCCAGCAGTTATCCTAGGGGGCCCCAGCATTTT
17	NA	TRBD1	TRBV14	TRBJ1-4	CASSQVPQGARDEKLFF	TGTGCCAGCAGCCAAGTGCCACAGGGGGCAAGGGACGAAAAACTGTTTTTT
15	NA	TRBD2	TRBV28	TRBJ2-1	CASPPSGRPYNEQFF	TGTGCCAGCCCTCCCAGCGGGAGGCCCTACAATGAGCAGTTCTTC
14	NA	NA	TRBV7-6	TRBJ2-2	CASSLVSGTGELFF	TGTGCCAGCAGCTTAGTTTCCGGTACCGGGGAGCTGTTTTTT
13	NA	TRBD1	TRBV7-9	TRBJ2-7	CASGGTGGSEQYF	TGTGCCAGCGGCGGGACAGGGGGATCCGAGCAGTACTTC
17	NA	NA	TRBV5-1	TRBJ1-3	CASSFGAGRGTGNTIYF	NA
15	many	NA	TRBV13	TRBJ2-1	CASSQRGYSYNEQFF	TGTGCCAGCAGCCAGAGGGGGTACTCCTACAATGAGCAGTTCTTC
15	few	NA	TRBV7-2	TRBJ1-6	CASSLAGGAYSPLHF	TGTGCCAGCAGCTTAGCAGGGGGAGCATATTCACCCCTCCACTTT
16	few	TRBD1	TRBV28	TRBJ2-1	CAIRSGIDRVYNEQFF	TGTGCCATCAGATCCGGGATAGACAGGGTCTACAATGAGCAGTTCTTC
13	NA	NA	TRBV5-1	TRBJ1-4	CASSGTGNEKLFF	TGCGCCAGCAGCGGAACAGGGAATGAAAAACTGTTTTTT
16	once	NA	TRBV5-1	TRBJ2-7	CASSLALADSSYEQYF	TGCGCCAGCAGCTTGGCCCTAGCGGACAGCTCCTACGAGCAGTACTTC
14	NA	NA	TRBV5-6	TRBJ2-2	CASSFGRATGELFF	TGTGCCAGCAGCTTCGGCAGGGCCACCGGGGAGCTGTTTTTT
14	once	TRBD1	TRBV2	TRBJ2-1	CASNMPGGSNEQFF	TGTGCCAGCAACATGCCAGGGGGTAGTAATGAGCAGTTCTTC
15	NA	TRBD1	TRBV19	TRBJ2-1	CASNIGQGGYNEQFF	TGTGCCAGTAACATAGGACAGGGTGGATACAATGAGCAGTTCTTC
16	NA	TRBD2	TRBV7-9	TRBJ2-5	CASSLAGTSGQETQYF	TGTGCCAGCAGCTTAGCGGGGACTAGCGGACAAGAGACCCAGTACTTC
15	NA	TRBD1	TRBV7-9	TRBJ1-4	CASSPRTGGSEKLFF	TGTGCCAGCAGCCCAAGGACAGGGGGTAGTGAAAAACTGTTTTTT
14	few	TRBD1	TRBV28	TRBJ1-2	CASSSDRGIVGYTF	TGTGCCAGCAGTTCGGACAGGGGGATAGTAGGCTACACCTTC
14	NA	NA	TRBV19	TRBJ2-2	CASTLDRNTGELFF	TGTGCCAGTACCCTGGACAGGAACACCGGGGAGCTGTTTTTT
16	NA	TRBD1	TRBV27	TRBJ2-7	CASSRIVPQGTDEQYF	TGTGCCAGCAGCCGTATCGTCCCGCAGGGGACAGACGAGCAGTACTTC
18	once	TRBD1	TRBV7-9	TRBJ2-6	CASSRGDRGRVGANVLTF	TGTGCCAGCAGCCGAGGTGACAGGGGGCGCGTTGGGGCCAACGTCCTGACTTTC